The sequence of this T cell receptor (beta chain) was determined in a study of CD8+ T cells in alopecia areata. CDR3 length: 14 amino acids. The germline gives CDR1 SGHTA, CDR2 FQGNSA. V was clipped by 5 bases and J by 3 bases; unmatched bases: 5. This clone has just one count. The treatment here: oral pan-JAK inhibitor, 5-10 mg twice daily. Extraction and reverse transcription of RNA yielded cDNA as the sequencing template. Here immunoSEQ multiplex PCR was the method, and the copy in TCRdb shows in-frame clones only, minus some. The data show approximately 210,000 clones, with roughly 60% seen just once and approximately 0.93% held by the top ten.

This material consisted of CD4+ T cells sorted from blood, taken at week 24, from a patient treated with tofacitinib. The J gene is TRBJ2-7, the V gene TRBV7-2; 9 nucleotides match TRBD1. The receptor comes from a human donor with alopecia areata. The CDR3 region has the DNA TGTGCCAGCAGCCCGGACAGGGGAGACTACGAGCAGTACTTC. This codes for CASSPDRGDYEQYF.